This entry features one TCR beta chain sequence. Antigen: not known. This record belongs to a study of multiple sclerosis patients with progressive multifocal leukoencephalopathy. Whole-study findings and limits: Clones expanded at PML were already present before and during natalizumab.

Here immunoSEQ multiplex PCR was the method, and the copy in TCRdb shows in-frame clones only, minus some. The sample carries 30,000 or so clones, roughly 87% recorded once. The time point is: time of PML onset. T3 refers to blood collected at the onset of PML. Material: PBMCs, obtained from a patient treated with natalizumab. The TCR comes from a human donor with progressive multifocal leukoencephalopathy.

The CDR3 nucleotides read TGCAGCGTTCTGGGACAGGGGCCCTACGAGCAGTACTTC. As protein: CSVLGQGPYEQYF. The V and J genes are TRBV29-1 and TRBJ2-7, with TRBD1 matching over 10 bases. CDR1 and CDR2 from the germline V gene are SQVTM and ANQGSEA. Trimming removed 5 bases from V and 2 bases from J; junction bases left unmatched: 3. The CDR3 has 13 residues.